Presented here are 26 T cell receptor beta chains from one specimen sequenced in a study of shared clonotypes between healthy human individuals. Produced via immunoSEQ multiplex PCR; TCRdb's table is partial and in-frame only. The table includes approximately 470,000 clones, approximately 84% detected once. Sequenced material: PBMCs. These receptors all come from a middle-aged woman in good health. Some clones in this sample may be carry-over from other donors' samples.

On this clone: The likely explanation is a read error, given a far larger clone one base away. This chain links TRBV4-3 with TRBJ2-7; no clear D gene. Trimming cost V 0 bases and J 2 bases, with 14 bases left between them. Looked up from germline, CDR1 is LGHNA and CDR2 is YSLEER. This CDR3 contains 16 residues. CDR3 coding DNA: TGCGCCAGCAGCCAAGATCATGGTATCGGAGCCTACGAGCAGTACTTC. Protein sequence: CASSQDHGIGAYEQYF.

This clone was seen ten or more times. The CDR3 DNA reads as TGTGCCAGCAGCCCTCAAGCGGGAGTTTCAGATACGCAGTATTTT. This codes for CASSPQAGVSDTQYF. The V gene is TRBV7-3, the J gene TRBJ2-3, with 8 nucleotides matching TRBD2. Germline-derived CDR1 and CDR2 are SGHTA and FQGTGA. The CDR3 length is 15 residues. Trimming cost V 5 bases and J 4 bases; bases outside gene matches: 8.

V and J are TRBV10-3 and TRBJ1-4; D possibly corresponds to TRBD1 (6 bases). The V gene's germline CDR1 is ENHRY and CDR2 SYGVKD. This CDR3 contains 16 residues. The germline V and J ends were trimmed by 2 bases and 3 bases, with 13 bases remaining between them. The CDR3 here is CAISERGERANEKLFF. The CDR3 bases are TGTGCCATCAGTGAGAGGGGGGAAAGGGCTAATGAAAAACTGTTTTTT.

This clone was recorded only once. This chain joins TRBV30 and TRBJ2-1; tentative D call: TRBD1 (6 bases). V lost 0 bases, J lost 4 bases, and 13 bases lay in between. The length of the CDR3 is 15 residues. Germline lookup yields CDR1 GTSNPN and CDR2 SVGIG (reference sequence). CDR3 coding DNA: TGTGCCTGGAGTGTACAGGGAGCGGATTACAATGAGCAGTTCTTC. Translated: CAWSVQGADYNEQFF.

The chain has TRBV10-3 and TRBJ2-3; TRBD2 matches 13 bases. This CDR3 has 17 amino acids. Germline values: CDR1 ENHRY, CDR2 SYGVKD. After removal of 0 bases from V and 3 bases from J, the junction contained 3 bases not matched to a gene. This CDR3 is CAISESKGLAGTDTQYF. The CDR3 DNA follows: TGTGCCATCAGTGAGTCGAAGGGACTAGCGGGAACAGATACGCAGTATTTT.

The chain is built from TRBV7-8 and TRBJ2-3; the match to TRBD2 covers 8 bases. J was trimmed by 6 bases and V by 2 bases; bases with no gene match: 10. The germline gives CDR1 SGHVS, CDR2 FQNEAQ. The CDR3 sequence is 16 residues long. CDR3 protein: CASSLWGRTSSDTQYF. CDR3 bases: TGTGCCAGCAGCTTATGGGGGCGGACTAGCTCGGATACGCAGTATTTT.

The rearrangement joins TRBV27 to TRBJ2-3, with D possibly TRBD1 on 6 matching bases. Germline-derived CDR1 and CDR2 are MNHEY and SMNVEV (reference sequence). The CDR3 has 15 residues. The ends were cut back, 4 bases at V and 3 bases at J, with 14 bases in the middle. This CDR3 reads CASSYDRPNTDTQYF. The CDR3, as DNA: TGTGCCAGCAGTTACGACAGGCCGAATACAGATACGCAGTATTTT.

This clone has more than one count but fewer than ten. This chain joins TRBV2 and TRBJ1-1, with D unclear. V was shortened by 6 bases and J by 2 bases, with 7 bases between the two germline ends. Per the germline V gene, CDR1 is SNHLY and CDR2 is FYNNEI. The CDR3 spans 12 residues. As DNA, the CDR3 is TGTGCCAGCAGGGCAGACAACACTGAAGCTTTCTTT. Encoded protein: CASRADNTEAFF. The full variable domain, its missing parts supplied by reference TRBV2 and TRBJ1-1, is EPEVTQTPSHQVTQMGQEVILRCVPISNHLYFYWYRQILGQKVEFLVSFYNNEISEKSEIFDDQFSVERPDGSNFTLKIRSTKLEDSAMYFCASRADNTEAFFGQGTRLTVV.

The chain combines TRBV5-1 with TRBJ2-1, with 9 bases lining up with TRBD2. There are 16 residues in the CDR3. V was clipped by 1 base and J by 4 bases; unmatched bases: 6. From germline, CDR1 is SGHRS and CDR2 YFSETQ. The CDR3 DNA sequence: TGCGCCAGCAGCTTGCCGAGACTAGCGGATTACAATGAGCAGTTCTTC. Translating it yields CASSLPRLADYNEQFF.

This chain uses TRBV11-2 with TRBJ2-7; D is unresolved. CDR3 length: 15 amino acids. The germline CDR1 and CDR2 sequences are SGHAT and FQNNGV. Deletions cut 5 bases from V and 0 bases from J, with 14 bases between. CDR3 nucleotides: TGTGCCAGCAGCGCAAATGCGGCAGCCTCCTACGAGCAGTACTTC. Translation gives CASSANAAASYEQYF.

The chain combines TRBV19 with TRBJ1-2; D remains ambiguous. Germline CDR1 LNHDA, CDR2 SQIVND (reference sequence). The CDR3 consists of 16 residues. Trimming pared 0 bases from V and 6 bases from J, leaving 17 bases between. The CDR3 region has the DNA TGTGCCAGTAGTATAGATTTCGGCAGACTCTCGGATGGCTACACCTTC. Residues: CASSIDFGRLSDGYTF.

For this clone: Other DNA sequences in the same sample also yield this CDR3. CDR3 loop: CASSATGGNQPQHF. Written as DNA, the CDR3 is TGTGCCAGCAGCGCTACAGGGGGCAATCAGCCCCAGCATTTT. The chain combines TRBV9 with TRBJ1-5; TRBD1 agrees at 7 bases. Germline V CDR1 and CDR2: SGDLS, YYNGEE. The CDR3 length is 14 residues. V shed 3 bases, J shed 2 bases, and the junction held 2 bases outside the gene matches.

The gene calls are TRBV18 and TRBJ2-6, with 8 bases that match TRBD1. Germline CDR1 reads KGHSH; CDR2 reads LQKENI. With V trimmed by 3 bases and J by 0 bases, 13 bases remained unmatched. The CDR3 has 20 amino acids. The CDR3 region has the DNA TGTGCCAGCTCACCGGCGAACTCCGGGACAGGCTACTCTGGGGCCAACGTCCTGACTTTC. Protein: CASSPANSGTGYSGANVLTF.

A note on this clone: A far larger clone is one nucleotide away, so this likely arose from a read error. Other DNA variants within this sample encode the same CDR3. DNA of the CDR3: TGTGCCAGTAGTGTTGAGGCTTGGAATTCACCCCTCCACTTT. This codes for CASSVEAWNSPLHF. The V call is TRBV2, the J call TRBJ1-6; no clear D. Per germline, CDR1 SNHLY and CDR2 FYNNEI. The CDR3 sequence is 14 residues long.

Comment on this clone: It differs at one base from a far larger clone, so likely a read error. The rearrangement uses TRBV2 and TRBJ1-2; D ambiguous. The germline V gene encodes CDR1 SNHLY and CDR2 FYNNEI. This CDR3 has 14 residues. V was clipped by 8 bases and J by 5 bases, with 18 bases between them. The CDR3 coding sequence is TGTGCCAGCGTCGACGTAGCCACTTTGTATGGCTACACCTTC. Residues: CASVDVATLYGYTF.

The chain is built from TRBV7-2 and TRBJ2-7; 10 bases map to TRBD1. J gave up 4 bases and V 3 bases, and 6 bases lay outside the gene matches. CDR1 and CDR2 (germline): SGHTA, FQGNSA. This CDR3 spans 15 amino acids. The CDR3 reads CASSLTGGSGYEQYF. The CDR3 DNA sequence: TGTGCCAGCAGCTTGACAGGGGGCTCCGGGTACGAGCAGTACTTC.

V is TRBV6-1 and J is TRBJ2-7; TRBD1 matches at 9 bases. This CDR3 is built from 14 residues. Germline V gene lookup returns CDR1 MNHNS and CDR2 SASEGT. V lost 5 bases, J lost 4 bases, and 6 bases stayed unmatched. The chain's CDR3 is CASSSGTGSYEQYF. The CDR3 coding sequence is TGTGCCAGCAGTTCCGGGACAGGGTCGTACGAGCAGTACTTC.

This clone was observed a single time. This rearrangement joins TRBV6-6 to TRBJ1-2; D perhaps matches TRBD1 (6 bases). The V end lost 5 bases, the J end lost 5 bases, and 15 bases lay between the germline ends. The length of the CDR3 is 14 residues. Germline assignment: CDR1 MNHNY and CDR2 SVGAGI (reference sequence). CDR3 sequence reads: CASSGERDIYGYTF. CDR3 in DNA: TGTGCCAGCAGTGGAGAACGGGACATATATGGCTACACCTTC.

This clone has more than one count but fewer than ten. The V call is TRBV5-1, the J call TRBJ2-5; D not certain. Germline V gene sequence: CDR1 SGHRS, CDR2 YFSETQ. Deletions cut 0 bases from V and 1 base from J, with 7 bases between. This CDR3 is 14 amino acids long. Written as DNA, the CDR3 is TGCGCCAGCAGCTTGGATGGTCTCCAAGAGACCCAGTACTTC. It is translated as CASSLDGLQETQYF.

CDR3 loop: CASSLIGEITGELFF. CDR3 nucleotide sequence: TGTGCCAGCAGCTTAATCGGAGAGATCACCGGGGAGCTGTTTTTT. V gene TRBV7-3 combines with J gene TRBJ2-2, with unresolved D. The CDR3 runs 15 residues. The germline gives CDR1 SGHTA, CDR2 FQGTGA. Deletions cut 1 base from V and 4 bases from J, with 10 bases between.

The rearrangement joins TRBV10-3 to TRBJ2-6; no reliable D call. V was pared by 0 bases and J by 1 base, with 10 bases between. CDR3 length: 17 residues. Per germline, CDR1 ENHRY and CDR2 SYGVKD. The CDR3 sequence is CAISESGWVSGANVLTF. For the CDR3, the DNA is TGTGCCATCAGTGAGTCAGGATGGGTTTCTGGGGCCAACGTCCTGACTTTC.

This sequence joins TRBV7-2 and TRBJ1-2, with D unresolved. Germline V gene sequence: CDR1 SGHTA, CDR2 FQGNSA. The CDR3 spans 15 residues. Trimming left V 0 bases short and J 2 bases short, with 10 bases between. Written as DNA, the CDR3 is TGTGCCAGCAGCTTAGCGACGGGCTTCAACTATGGCTACACCTTC. The encoded protein is CASSLATGFNYGYTF.

This chain links TRBV21-1 with TRBJ2-4; TRBD1 reflects the table's D call only, with no check against the DNA. TRBV21-1 has pseudogene status. The CDR3 is made up of 14 amino acids. The CDR3 DNA sequence: TGTGCCAGCAGCTTGCAGGGGGCCCAGGGCATTCAGTACTTC. Translating it yields CASSLQGAQGIQYF.

The V gene is TRBV7-9, the J gene TRBJ2-2; 8 positions agree with TRBD2. The CDR3 is made up of 16 amino acids. The germline V gene has CDR1 SEHNR and CDR2 FQNEAQ (reference sequence). V lost 1 base, J lost 7 bases, and 8 bases stayed unmatched. CDR3 nucleotides: TGTGCCAGCAGCTTAGGGACCGGACTAGCTTACGGGGAGCTGTTTTTT. Translating it yields CASSLGTGLAYGELFF.

This rearrangement joins TRBV28 to TRBJ2-1; 7 bases are shared with TRBD2. CDR1 is MDHEN, CDR2 SYDVKM, per germline. The J segment lost 5 bases and the V segment lost 6 bases, leaving 10 bases of the junction unmatched. This CDR3 has 15 residues. The CDR3 loop reads CASSQPGLKNNEQFF. CDR3 in DNA: TGTGCCAGCAGCCAGCCGGGACTAAAGAACAATGAGCAGTTCTTC.

The rearrangement uses TRBV19 and TRBJ1-1, with a weak D call TRBD1 (5 bases). V was clipped by 3 bases and J by 7 bases, with 12 bases between them. The CDR3 length is 13 residues. Germline V lookup: CDR1 LNHDA, CDR2 SQIVND (reference sequence). The CDR3 sequence is CASSMSRAVEAFF. Written as DNA, the CDR3 is TGTGCCAGTAGTATGTCCAGGGCGGTTGAAGCTTTCTTT.